These 12 T cell receptor beta chains originate from one sample sequenced in a study of neoadjuvant anti-PD-1 for oral cavity cancer. Time point noted: after neoadjuvant nivolumab, at surgical resection. The assay was immunoSEQ multiplex PCR, and TCRdb's table has in-frame clones only and misses some. Of tens of thousands of clones detected, less than 90% appear once; the ten largest clones hold 2.5% to 3%. This specimen was PBMCs, taken after nivolumab (anti-PD-1) treatment. The receptors were gathered from a person between 35 and 79 years old with oral cavity squamous cell carcinoma.

This clone was recorded at least ten times. This chain joins TRBV14 and TRBJ1-4; D remains ambiguous. There are 13 residues in the CDR3. Trimming removed 3 bases from V and 4 bases from J, with 6 bases in between. Germline V gives CDR1 SGHDN, CDR2 FVKESK. The CDR3 loop is CASSHGHNEKLFF. CDR3 nucleotides: TGTGCCAGCAGCCATGGGCATAATGAAAAACTGTTTTTT. The full variable domain, in which reference TRBV14 and TRBJ1-4 provide the parts outside the CDR3, is EAGVTQFPSHSVIEKGQTVTLRCDPISGHDNLYWYRRVMGKEIKFLLHFVKESKQDESGMPNNRFLAERTGGTYSTLKVQPAELEDSGVYFCASSHGHNEKLFFGSGTQLSVL.

The rearrangement uses TRBV11-2 and TRBJ2-1; weak D call: TRBD1 (7 bases). V was clipped by 5 bases and J by 7 bases, with 21 bases between them. Germline assignment: CDR1 SGHAT and CDR2 FQNNGV. The CDR3 spans 16 residues. The chain's CDR3 is CASSPRGSRGVNEQFF. The CDR3 DNA reads as TGTGCCAGCAGCCCCCGGGGTAGCAGGGGGGTAAATGAGCAGTTCTTC.

This chain joins TRBV30 and TRBJ2-1; 9 positions match TRBD2. This CDR3 comprises 15 residues. Germline V lookup: CDR1 GTSNPN, CDR2 SVGIG (reference sequence). V lost 0 bases and J lost 6; bases outside the gene matches: 6. CDR3 loop: CAWSVGSGSINEQFF. Written as DNA, the CDR3 is TGTGCCTGGAGTGTTGGTAGCGGGAGCATCAATGAGCAGTTCTTC.

The chain employs TRBV25-1 and TRBJ1-2; no firm D call. V gave up 2 bases and J gave up 3 bases, with 4 bases separating them. Germline V gene sequence: CDR1 MGHDK, CDR2 SYGVNS. This CDR3 contains 12 residues. The DNA of the CDR3 is TGTGCCAGCAGTGAACCTTACTATGGCTACACCTTC. Translating gives CASSEPYYGYTF.

The V gene is TRBV19, the J gene TRBJ2-7; 9 bases match TRBD1. The J segment lost 0 bases and the V segment lost 5 bases, leaving 8 bases of the junction unmatched. Looked up from germline, CDR1 is LNHDA and CDR2 is SQIVND (reference sequence). The CDR3 is 16 amino acids. The CDR3 nucleotides read TGTGCCAGTAGTCTAAGGACAGGGGTAAGCTCCTACGAGCAGTACTTC. It is translated as CASSLRTGVSSYEQYF.

The chain recombines TRBV19 with TRBJ1-1; the D gene is possibly TRBD1 (5 bases). V was cut by 2 bases and J by 6 bases, with 13 bases left in between. This CDR3 has 14 residues. The germline CDR1 and CDR2 sequences are LNHDA and SQIVND (reference sequence). The CDR3 nucleotides read TGTGCCAGTAGTATACAGGGCAGGGAGGCTGAAGCTTTCTTT. It is translated as CASSIQGREAEAFF.

V is TRBV2 and J is TRBJ2-3; 15 positions agree with TRBD2. Germline CDR1 SNHLY, CDR2 FYNNEI. The length of the CDR3 is 15 residues. Germline trimming cut 6 bases from V and 4 bases from J; bases unmatched to any gene: 2. CDR3 sequence reads: CASRGLAGGADTQYF. The CDR3, as DNA: TGTGCCAGCAGGGGACTAGCGGGGGGAGCAGATACGCAGTATTTT.

The chain uses TRBV10-3 and TRBJ2-5, with a tentative D call TRBD1 (5 bases). The V gene's germline CDR1 is ENHRY and CDR2 SYGVKD. V was cut by 0 bases and J by 2 bases, with 10 bases left in between. The CDR3 is made up of 15 amino acids. The CDR3 spells CAISESRGLQETQYF. In nucleotides, the CDR3 is TGTGCCATCAGTGAGTCAAGGGGTTTACAAGAGACCCAGTACTTC.

This chain's CDR3 is CATNPYTTSNQPQHF. The CDR3 DNA reads as TGTGCCACTAACCCCTACACCACAAGCAATCAGCCCCAGCATTTT. This chain links TRBV6-1 with TRBJ1-5; D unresolved. V gave up 10 bases and J gave up 1 base, with 17 bases separating them. This CDR3 is built from 15 residues. Germline V gives CDR1 MNHNS, CDR2 SASEGT.

This clone was recorded a few times. CDR3 sequence (DNA): TGTGCCATCAGAGGGACTAGCGGACGATCCTACGAGCAGTACTTC. It specifies CAIRGTSGRSYEQYF. V is TRBV10-3 and J is TRBJ2-7; the match to TRBD2 covers 11 bases. This CDR3 is 15 amino acids long. CDR1 is ENHRY and CDR2 is SYGVKD in the germline V gene. The V segment lost 6 bases and the J segment 1 base; nucleotides outside the gene matches: 5.

The CDR3 sequence: CASSLGGRTDTQYF. DNA for the CDR3: TGTGCCAGCAGCTTAGGCGGACGCACAGATACGCAGTATTTT. The rearrangement joins TRBV7-8 to TRBJ2-3; D uncertain. V lost 1 base and J lost 1, with 6 bases in between. CDR3 length: 14 residues. Germline assignment: CDR1 SGHVS and CDR2 FQNEAQ.

This clone was detected once. This sequence joins TRBV13 and TRBJ2-1, with D unclear. Trimming shortened V by 5 bases and J by 3 bases, and 2 bases separated the two germline ends. The germline CDR1 and CDR2 sequences are PRHDT and FYEKMQ (reference sequence). The CDR3 runs 11 residues. The CDR3 bases are TGTGCCAGCAGCGACTACAATGAGCAGTTCTTC. Its protein product is CASSDYNEQFF. Full variable domain (outside the CDR3, taken from reference TRBV13 and TRBJ2-1): AAGVIQSPRHLIKEKRETATLKCYPIPRHDTVYWYQQGPGQDPQFLISFYEKMQSDKGSIPDRFSAQQFSDYHSELNMSSLELGDSALYFCASSDYNEQFFGPGTRLTVL.